Below are 25 T cell receptor beta chains sequenced from a single sample in a study of blood T cells in healthy people across ages (dated by TCRdb to the mid-2010s). Libraries came from 5' RACE. The run used an Illumina HiSeq 2500. A second PCR of roughly 6 to 12 cycles was run with a J-beta primer mix and a sample-barcoded 5' primer. TCRdb redid the processing of the public reads, applying fastp at Q25 and MiXCR, and retained in-frame beta chains. Rows merge per CDR3 protein into single entries with the most common DNA and genes. Across this sample there are roughly 1.6 million distinct CDR3 sequences, with about 31% seen only once. The ten largest clones represent over 9% of the sample. The sequenced material came from blood. These receptor sequences come from a woman in her twenties or thirties in good health.

This clonotype was seen more than once but under ten times. The V and J genes are TRBV27 and TRBJ1-6, with 7 bases fitting TRBD1. From germline, CDR1 is MNHEY and CDR2 SMNVEV (reference sequence). Trimming at V came to 6 bases and at J to 2 bases, leaving 7 bases not matched to a gene. The CDR3 consists of 16 residues. Written as DNA, the CDR3 is TGTGCCAGCAGATACGGGACAGCAACCTATAATTCACCCCTCCACTTT. This encodes CASRYGTATYNSPLHF.

The chain is built from TRBV9 and TRBJ2-3; the D is unclear. Trimming pared 1 base from V and 2 bases from J, leaving 11 bases between. The germline V gene has CDR1 SGDLS and CDR2 YYNGEE. The CDR3 extends over 15 amino acids. CDR3 in amino acids: CASSVFGRYTDTQYF. CDR3 bases: TGTGCCAGCAGCGTATTTGGCCGTTACACAGATACGCAGTATTTT.

The J gene is TRBJ2-1, the V gene TRBV5-1, with D unresolved. The CDR3 consists of 15 residues. V was trimmed by 4 bases and J by 0 bases, leaving 11 bases between them. Looked up from germline, CDR1 is SGHRS and CDR2 is YFSETQ. The DNA for the CDR3 is TGCGCCAGCAGCAGCGAAAAGAGCTCCTACAATGAGCAGTTCTTC. It encodes CASSSEKSSYNEQFF.

The chain carries TRBV20-1 and TRBJ1-5, with D uncertain. V was cut by 2 bases and J by 10 bases, with 18 bases left in between. Germline-derived CDR1 and CDR2 are DFQATT and SNEGSKA (reference sequence). The CDR3 is made up of 14 amino acids. The CDR3 loop is CSARIDGLGGPQHF. The CDR3 nucleotides are TGCAGTGCTAGAATAGACGGACTGGGAGGACCCCAGCATTTT.

Only one count was recorded for this clonotype. V is TRBV6-1 and J is TRBJ2-1; the D is unclear. Germline V CDR1 and CDR2: MNHNS, SASEGT. The length of the CDR3 is 14 residues. V was trimmed by 6 bases and J by 7 bases, leaving 16 bases between them. The CDR3 loop is CASRGSWPTNEQFF. The CDR3 coding sequence is TGTGCCAGCAGGGGTTCGTGGCCCACGAATGAGCAGTTCTTC.

CDR3 DNA: TGTGCCAGCAGCTTCGGACTGACCTATAGCTCCTACAATGAGCAGTTCTTC. This encodes CASSFGLTYSSYNEQFF. The rearrangement uses TRBV5-5 and TRBJ2-1; a possible D gene is TRBD2 (5 bases). The ends were cut back, 2 bases at V and 0 bases at J, with 15 bases in the middle. The CDR3 runs 17 residues. Germline assignment: CDR1 SGHKS and CDR2 YYEKEE (reference sequence).

The gene calls are TRBV6-1 and TRBJ2-1, with 7 bases aligning to TRBD1. This CDR3 spans 16 amino acids. V shed 7 bases and J 0 bases; nucleotides not matched to a gene: 9. The germline V gene encodes CDR1 MNHNS and CDR2 SASEGT. CDR3 DNA: TGTGCCAGCAACTCCGGGACAGTTAGCTCCTACAATGAGCAGTTCTTC. Its protein is CASNSGTVSSYNEQFF.

This clonotype was detected a few times. This chain connects TRBV20-1 to TRBJ1-1; D remains ambiguous. Germline-derived CDR1 and CDR2 are DFQATT and SNEGSKA (reference sequence). The CDR3 has 12 amino acids. V lost 6 bases, J lost 2 bases, and 10 bases lay in between. The CDR3 sequence: CSAPKGNTEAFF. The CDR3 nucleotides read TGCAGTGCCCCTAAAGGAAACACTGAAGCTTTCTTT.

This clonotype has ten or more counts. The CDR3 nucleotides read TGTGCCAGCAGCTTAAACCCTAGCACAGATACGCAGTATTTT. Protein: CASSLNPSTDTQYF. V usage is TRBV7-3 and J usage is TRBJ2-3; D is undetermined. The germline V gene encodes CDR1 SGHTA and CDR2 FQGTGA. The CDR3 runs 14 residues. Deletions cut 1 base from V and 0 bases from J, with 5 bases between.

This clonotype was seen ten or more times. The CDR3 coding sequence is TGTGCCAGCAGCCAAGACAGATTAACATACAATGAGCAGTTCTTC. Its protein product is CASSQDRLTYNEQFF. V usage is TRBV28 and J usage is TRBJ2-1; D might be TRBD1 (5 bases). The CDR3 is 15 amino acids. V was shortened by 6 bases and J by 4 bases, with 16 bases between the two germline ends. Germline values: CDR1 MDHEN, CDR2 SYDVKM.

V is TRBV27 and J is TRBJ1-4, with D uncertain. The V end was cut by 3 bases, the J end by 5 bases, with 13 bases between. Germline V lookup: CDR1 MNHEY, CDR2 SMNVEV (reference sequence). The CDR3 length is 15 residues. This CDR3 reads CASSFNAGFNEKLFF. The CDR3 nucleotides read TGTGCCAGCAGTTTCAACGCGGGATTCAATGAAAAACTGTTTTTT.

Only a few counts were recorded for this clonotype. The rearrangement links TRBV6-2 or TRBV6-3 to TRBJ2-7; TRBD1 is a possible D gene (6 bases). The V and J ends lost 8 bases and 2 bases respectively, with 16 bases between them. Germline V lookup: CDR1 MNHEY, CDR2 SVGEGT. This CDR3 has 14 amino acids. CDR3 sequence: CASSPSGQTYEQYF. The CDR3 DNA follows: TGTGCCAGCTCTCCATCCGGACAGACCTACGAGCAGTACTTC.

The J gene is TRBJ2-7, the V gene TRBV28; the D gene is possibly TRBD2 (5 bases). The CDR3 sequence is 13 residues long. CDR1 and CDR2 (germline): MDHEN, SYDVKM. Trimming stripped 7 bases from V and 2 bases from J, with 12 bases between. CDR3 nucleotide sequence: TGTGCCAGCACCAGCCCCGGGACCTACGAGCAGTACTTC. Translated, it gives CASTSPGTYEQYF.

The genes are TRBV10-2 and TRBJ2-7; perhaps TRBD1 as D (6 bases). Deletions cut 3 bases from V and 12 bases from J, with 21 bases between. The CDR3 totals 14 residues. The germline V gene has CDR1 WSHSY and CDR2 SAAADI. CDR3 loop: CASSEMAGEETRYF. The CDR3 DNA sequence: TGCGCCAGCAGTGAAATGGCAGGGGAAGAGACCCGGTACTTC.

Notes on this clonotype: A much bigger clone sits one base away, suggesting this may be a read error. J is TRBJ2-3 and V is TRBV3-1; TRBD2 aligns across 8 bases. The germline CDR1 and CDR2 sequences are LGHDT and YNNKEL (reference sequence). This CDR3 spans 17 amino acids. Losses at the gene ends were 4 bases for V and 7 bases for J; bases not matched to a gene: 16. This CDR3 is CASSRRTSSGRTYTQYF. The CDR3 DNA sequence: TGTGCCAGCAGCCGAAGGACTAGCAGCGGGAGAACCTATACGCAGTATTTT.

The V gene is TRBV20-1, the J gene TRBJ2-4; the match to TRBD1 covers 9 bases. CDR1 DFQATT and CDR2 SNEGSKA come from the germline V gene (reference sequence). V lost 2 bases to trimming and J lost 8 bases; unmatched junction nucleotides: 13. This CDR3 is built from 16 residues. The CDR3 loop is CSARRRDRVDLYIQYF. The CDR3 DNA reads as TGCAGTGCTAGAAGACGGGACAGGGTTGATCTATACATTCAGTACTTC.

The chain carries TRBV9 and TRBJ2-7, with TRBD2 matching over 9 bases. Trimming cost V 0 bases and J 4 bases; bases outside gene matches: 14. Per the germline V gene, CDR1 is SGDLS and CDR2 is YYNGEE. The CDR3 extends over 18 amino acids. The CDR3 loop reads CASSVEGGGAGVSYEQYF. As DNA, the CDR3 is TGTGCCAGCAGCGTAGAAGGCGGGGGGGCCGGTGTATCGTACGAGCAGTACTTC.

Many counts were recorded for this clonotype. V gene TRBV27 combines with J gene TRBJ1-6; 7 nucleotides agree with TRBD1. The CDR3 covers 15 residues. Germline CDR1 reads MNHEY; CDR2 reads SMNVEV (reference sequence). J was trimmed by 4 bases and V by 6 bases; bases with no gene match: 6. CDR3 nucleotide sequence: TGTGCCAGCAGCATGACAGGGCAATATAATTCACCCCTCCACTTT. Protein: CASSMTGQYNSPLHF.

This chain connects TRBV30 to TRBJ2-1; no clear D gene. This CDR3 region has 13 residues. Trimming pared 0 bases from V and 10 bases from J, leaving 13 bases between. Germline V gene sequence: CDR1 GTSNPN, CDR2 SVGIG (reference sequence). Written as DNA, the CDR3 is TGTGCCTGGAGTGTAGCCCCTTGGCGGGAGCAGTTCTTC. It codes for CAWSVAPWREQFF.

The V and J genes are TRBV14 and TRBJ1-1; D is unclear. Per the germline V gene, CDR1 is SGHDN and CDR2 is FVKESK. Trimming took 4 bases from V and 7 from J, leaving 16 bases between them. The CDR3 runs to 14 residues. Here the CDR3 reads CASSPPRWGFEAFF. As DNA, the CDR3 is TGTGCCAGCAGCCCCCCCCGGTGGGGATTTGAAGCTTTCTTT.

The chain uses TRBV9 and TRBJ2-7, with TRBD2 as a possible D gene (7 bases). Germline CDR1 SGDLS, CDR2 YYNGEE. The CDR3 is 14 amino acids. Trimming cost V 4 bases and J 2 bases, with 13 bases left between them. DNA for the CDR3: TGTGCCAGCAGCTCCAGGGAGGGGGCCTACGAGCAGTACTTC. Protein: CASSSREGAYEQYF.

The chain couples TRBV20-1 to TRBJ2-5, with a weak D call TRBD2 (6 bases). CDR1 is DFQATT, CDR2 SNEGSKA, per germline (reference sequence). This CDR3 has 15 residues. Trimming removed 0 bases from V and 2 bases from J, with 13 bases in between. CDR3 amino acids: CSAREVSGRQETQYF. The CDR3 nucleotides are TGCAGTGCTAGAGAGGTTAGCGGCAGACAAGAGACCCAGTACTTC.

J is TRBJ2-5 and V is TRBV6-5; D might be TRBD1 (6 bases). V shed 1 base and J shed 7 bases, with 19 bases lying between them. The CDR3 is 16 amino acids. Germline values: CDR1 MNHEY, CDR2 SVGAGI. CDR3 DNA: TGTGCCAGCAGTTACTACCCAAGACAGGTTGTGGGGACCCAGTACTTC. Amino acid sequence: CASSYYPRQVVGTQYF.

V is TRBV20-1 and J is TRBJ1-1; TRBD1 might be the D (5 bases). CDR1 and CDR2 (germline): DFQATT, SNEGSKA (reference sequence). The CDR3 runs 12 residues. V was pared by 3 bases and J by 11 bases, with 16 bases between. Here the CDR3 reads CSASEGSPKAFF. The CDR3 nucleotides read TGCAGTGCTAGTGAGGGGTCCCCCAAGGCTTTCTTT.

This clonotype has just a few counts. CDR3: CASSKFGETQYF. The CDR3 nucleotides are TGTGCCAGCAGTAAGTTTGGAGAGACCCAGTACTTC. The chain is built from TRBV27 and TRBJ2-5; no reliable D call. The CDR3 has 12 residues. Trimming removed 5 bases from V and 4 bases from J, with 8 bases in between. Germline V CDR1 and CDR2: MNHEY, SMNVEV (reference sequence).